A single sample gave rise to the 12 T cell receptor beta chains below, sequenced in a study of beta chain features in type 1 diabetes. TCRB transcripts that were expressed got sequenced, as all of the isolated RNA had been reverse transcribed. The method was immunoSEQ multiplex PCR; TCRdb's version includes in-frame clones alone and lacks a portion of them. This sample has fewer than 250,000 clones; 12% to 15% occur once, and the top ten carry about 0.026%. Specimen: naive CD4+ T cells from blood. These receptors originate from a middle-aged woman in good health.

This clone was observed a handful of times. This chain links TRBV5-1 with TRBJ1-5; 10 bases match TRBD1. The CDR3 consists of 14 residues. Germline assignment: CDR1 SGHRS and CDR2 YFSETQ. The V and J ends lost 4 bases and 7 bases, in that order; junction bases with no gene match: 5. The CDR3 DNA reads as TGCGCCAGCAGCACCGGGACAGGGGAACAGCCCCAGCATTTT. Its protein is CASSTGTGEQPQHF.

The sample holds a few counts of this clone. The V gene is TRBV5-1, the J gene TRBJ1-5; D is unclear. Germline lookup yields CDR1 SGHRS and CDR2 YFSETQ. V was cut by 0 bases and J by 2 bases, with 9 bases left in between. The CDR3 spans 15 residues. The DNA of the CDR3 is TGCGCCAGCAGCTTGGCCCCCAATGGCAATCAGCCCCAGCATTTT. Translation gives CASSLAPNGNQPQHF.

The chain joins TRBV9 to TRBJ1-1; 9 nucleotides agree with TRBD1. The V gene's germline CDR1 is SGDLS and CDR2 YYNGEE. CDR3 length equals 14 residues. The J segment lost 3 bases and the V segment lost 4 bases, leaving 4 bases of the junction unmatched. The CDR3 here is CASSLRTGDTEAFF. The DNA for the CDR3 is TGTGCCAGCAGCCTTCGGACAGGGGACACTGAAGCTTTCTTT.

This clone was counted a few times. The chain uses TRBV12-5 and TRBJ2-1; a weak D match, TRBD1 (5 bases). Germline V gene lookup returns CDR1 LGHNT and CDR2 FRNRAP. CDR3 length: 13 residues. Trimming took 2 bases from V and 7 from J, leaving 9 bases between them. CDR3 residues: CASGLWSGNEQFF. CDR3 DNA: TGTGCTAGTGGTTTGTGGTCAGGGAATGAGCAGTTCTTC. The full variable domain, rest sourced from reference TRBV12-5 and TRBJ2-1, is DARVTQTPRHKVTEMGQEVTMRCQPILGHNTVFWYRQTMMQGLELLAYFRNRAPLDDSGMPKDRFSAEMPDATLATLKIQPSEPRDSAVYFCASGLWSGNEQFFGPGTRLTVL.

The V gene is TRBV2, the J gene TRBJ1-4; TRBD1 is a possible D gene (5 bases). The CDR3 has 12 residues. Trimming cost V 8 bases and J 7 bases, with 11 bases left between them. Germline V gene lookup returns CDR1 SNHLY and CDR2 FYNNEI. CDR3 residues: CASGGGSEKLFF. CDR3 sequence (DNA): TGTGCCAGCGGGGGGGGGAGTGAAAAACTGTTTTTT.

This rearrangement joins TRBV5-5 to TRBJ1-2; D not resolved. This CDR3 comprises 13 residues. Germline V CDR1 and CDR2: SGHKS, YYEKEE (reference sequence). V was clipped by 3 bases and J by 10 bases, with 16 bases between them. CDR3 coding DNA: TGTGCCAGCAGCTCGTTTTCGGGGAAGGACTACACCTTC. Amino acid sequence: CASSSFSGKDYTF.

The chain recombines TRBV5-1 with TRBJ2-2, with a possible D match to TRBD2 (5 bases). Germline CDR1 SGHRS, CDR2 YFSETQ. Deletions cut 4 bases from V and 1 base from J, with 14 bases between. The CDR3 sequence is 16 residues long. CDR3 region: CASSLMEAGNTGELFF. The CDR3 DNA is TGCGCCAGCAGCCTAATGGAGGCAGGGAACACCGGGGAGCTGTTTTTT.

V gene TRBV4-3 combines with J gene TRBJ1-1; the D is unclear. CDR3 length: 14 amino acids. The ends were cut back, 2 bases at V and 1 base at J, with 8 bases in the middle. Germline values: CDR1 LGHNA, CDR2 YSLEER. CDR3: CASSQILGNTEAFF. In DNA, the CDR3 is TGCGCCAGCAGCCAAATTCTAGGGAACACTGAAGCTTTCTTT.

The chain joins TRBV6-5 to TRBJ1-3, with a possible D match to TRBD1 (5 bases). V lost 0 bases to trimming and J lost 1 base, with 10 bases between them. The CDR3 is made up of 16 amino acids. Germline-derived CDR1 and CDR2 are MNHEY and SVGAGI. CDR3 DNA: TGTGCCAGCAGTTACTCGTTCAGGGTTTCTGGAAACACCATATATTTT. It codes for CASSYSFRVSGNTIYF.

This clone occurred a few times. The genes are TRBV5-4 and TRBJ2-7; the D gene is possibly TRBD1 (5 bases). Trimming took 4 bases from V and 2 from J, leaving 13 bases between them. This CDR3 has 14 residues. The germline V gene encodes CDR1 SGHNT and CDR2 YYREEE (reference sequence). The CDR3 spells CASSRNGQAYEQYF. The CDR3 nucleotides are TGTGCCAGCAGCAGGAACGGACAAGCCTACGAGCAGTACTTC. The variable domain in full, with the rest retrieved from reference TRBV5-4 and TRBJ2-7, is ETGVTQSPTHLIKTRGQQVTLRCSSQSGHNTVSWYQQALGQGPQFIFQYYREEENGRGNFPPRFSGLQFPNYSSELNVNALELDDSALYLCASSRNGQAYEQYFGPGTRLTVT.

The CDR3 DNA sequence: TGCGCCAGCAGCTTGGACAGGGGCGAAGCTTTCTTT. Protein: CASSLDRGEAFF. This chain connects TRBV5-1 to TRBJ1-1; 7 positions match TRBD1. With V trimmed by 0 bases and J by 8 bases, 1 base remained unmatched. The CDR3 covers 12 residues. CDR1 and CDR2 (germline): SGHRS, YFSETQ.

This clone was seen a handful of times. This rearrangement joins TRBV7-6 to TRBJ2-4; tentative D call: TRBD2 (7 bases). V was cut by 0 bases and J by 0 bases, with 12 bases left in between. There are 17 residues in the CDR3. The germline V gene has CDR1 SGHVS and CDR2 FNYEAQ. The CDR3 DNA reads TGTGCCAGCAGCTTAGCGGCGGGGGCACTAGCCAAAAACATTCAGTACTTC. Translating it yields CASSLAAGALAKNIQYF.